This entry features one TCR beta chain sequence. Its antigen is currently unknown. One end of the junction does not line up with germline, which may come from a read error. The sample comes from a study of T cell responses to AZD1222 COVID-19 vaccine. Study-wide results and limits: Following two doses of AZD1222, Spike-specific TCR breadth and depth rose. Clonal diversity may have been underestimated in mostly white British donors. Repertoire samples came only from after the peak T cell response.

Assay: immunoSEQ multiplex PCR; the TCRdb copy retains only in-frame clones and omits some. The sample holds roughly 49,000 clones, approximately 86% seen once. Second-dose intervals near 4 or 12 weeks were combined. The CDR3 contains 14 residues. CDR1 is MDHEN, CDR2 SYDVKM, per germline. The TCR comes from an adult who received the AZD1222 COVID-19 vaccine. The V call is TRBV28, the J call TRBJ2-4, with a weak D call TRBD2 (7 bases). The material sequenced was peripheral blood, taken 28 days after the second AZD1222 dose. The CDR3 region is CASSLSSRGGIQYF. CDR3 bases: TGTGCCAGCAGTTTATCGTCTAGGGGGGGCATTCAGTATTTC.